Listed below are T cell receptor beta chains from one sample, sequenced in a study of blood T cell repertoires in COVID-19. Some clones are missing from TCRdb's copy, which holds only in-frame ones; the method was immunoSEQ multiplex PCR. The sample holds 200,000 to 250,000 clones, 86% seen once. Sequencing was performed on peripheral blood. The receptors come from a woman in her forties or fifties with acute or convalescent COVID-19. Both conserved end residues are part of each CDR3. The D gene is left open where the match is weak. A clone size is listed for some rows: how often the clone was seen (once, few, many), or a class if it is expanded.

j_gene	abundance	v_gene	d_gene	CDR3aa	CDR3nt
TRBJ2-5	.	TRBV6-5	.	CASSYGGGGAGETQYF	TGTGCCAGCAGTTACGGCGGAGGCGGGGCCGGGGAGACCCAGTACTTC
TRBJ2-3	once	TRBV6-2/TRBV6-3	.	CASSYAAREADTQYF	TGTGCCAGCAGTTACGCGGCCAGGGAGGCAGATACGCAGTATTTT
TRBJ2-7	.	TRBV6-4	.	CASSVVQSGEQYF	TGTGCCAGCAGTGTAGTCCAATCGGGCGAGCAGTACTTC
TRBJ2-7	.	TRBV6-5	.	CASSRGTGEQYF	TGTGCCAGCAGTAGGGGTACCGGCGAGCAGTACTTC
TRBJ1-6	.	TRBV11-2	.	CASSSSGGAKNSPLHF	TGTGCCAGCAGCTCCTCGGGGGGGGCGAAAAATTCACCCCTCCACTTT
TRBJ1-1	.	TRBV29-1	.	CSVEGAENTEAFF	TGCAGCGTTGAAGGTGCAGAGAACACTGAAGCTTTCTTT
TRBJ2-3	once	TRBV6-2/TRBV6-3	TRBD2	CASSYSSIAGDTQYF	TGTGCCAGCAGTTACAGTTCAATAGCGGGAGATACGCAGTATTTT
TRBJ2-1	.	TRBV10-1	TRBD2	CASSDWGLAGAYEQFF	TGCGCCAGCAGTGATTGGGGGCTAGCGGGAGCCTATGAGCAGTTCTTC
TRBJ1-4	.	TRBV4-1	.	CASSQERGGGEKLFF	TGCGCCAGCAGCCAGGAAAGAGGAGGTGGTGAAAAACTGTTTTTT
TRBJ1-1	.	TRBV18	.	CASSQTTGTNTEAFF	TGTGCCAGCTCACAGACAACAGGGACGAACACTGAAGCTTTCTTT
TRBJ1-1	.	TRBV7-2	TRBD1	CASSLVGTGDTEAFF	TGTGCCAGCAGCTTAGTCGGGACAGGGGACACTGAAGCTTTCTTT
TRBJ2-2	.	TRBV3-1/TRBV3-2	.	CASSPLGNANTGELFF	TGTGCCAGCAGCCCTCTCGGGAACGCGAACACCGGGGAGCTGTTTTTT
TRBJ2-7	.	TRBV11-3	TRBD2	CASSSRGGSDEQYF	TGTGCCAGCAGCTCGCGGGGGGGCAGCGACGAGCAGTACTTC
TRBJ1-2	.	TRBV5-4	TRBD1	CASSLRDRGPPSYGYTF	TGTGCCAGCAGCCTCCGGGACAGGGGCCCTCCGAGCTATGGCTACACCTTC
TRBJ1-3	.	TRBV14	TRBD1	CASSLRQGSSGNTIYF	TGTGCCAGCAGCCTCCGACAGGGGTCTTCTGGAAACACCATATATTTT
TRBJ1-1	.	TRBV6-2/TRBV6-3	.	CASSYQTGNTEAFF	TGTGCCAGCAGTTACCAAACAGGGAACACTGAAGCTTTCTTT
TRBJ1-2	.	TRBV27	.	CASRAHRASGYGYTF	TGTGCCAGCAGGGCCCACAGGGCTTCTGGCTATGGCTACACCTTC
TRBJ2-2	.	TRBV24-1	.	CATSDPNRDGELFF	TGTGCCACCAGTGATCCGAACAGGGACGGGGAGCTGTTTTTT
TRBJ2-5	few	TRBV7-2	.	CASSLFQGGQETQYF	TGTGCCAGCAGCTTATTCCAGGGAGGCCAAGAGACCCAGTACTTC
TRBJ2-3	.	TRBV11-2	.	CASSLRLASYTDTQYF	TGTGCCAGCAGCTTACGGCTAGCGAGCTACACAGATACGCAGTATTTT
TRBJ1-5	.	TRBV4-3	.	CASSQDMADLNQPQHF	TGCGCCAGCAGCCAAGATATGGCGGATCTCAATCAGCCCCAGCATTTT
TRBJ2-7	.	TRBV6-5	.	CASSQQIYEQYF	TGTGCCAGCAGTCAACAGATCTACGAGCAGTACTTC
TRBJ1-6	.	TRBV6-1	.	CASSEGHSPLHF	TGTGCCAGCAGTGAAGGGCATTCACCCCTCCACTTT
TRBJ2-7	medium-sized	TRBV6-6	TRBD2	CASTVAGGVYEQYF	TGTGCCAGCACCGTAGCGGGAGGGGTCTACGAGCAGTACTTC
TRBJ1-1	.	TRBV29-1	.	CSVKQVEAFF	TGCAGCGTTAAACAGGTTGAAGCTTTCTTT
TRBJ2-2	.	TRBV25-1	.	CASCQGGELFF	TGTGCCAGCTGCCAGGGCGGGGAGCTGTTTTTT